This TCR beta chain was sequenced in a study of cytomegalovirus exposure and HLA in healthy donors. Study results and caveats: In a later analysis, V- and J-gene trimming of beta chains associated with a DCLRE1C missense variant, replicated independently.

Researchers ran the PCR with 60 Vbeta and 13 Jbeta primers. TCRdb's copy holds only in-frame clones and misses some; the assay was immunoSEQ multiplex PCR. This sample yields about 170,000 clones, of which around four fifths are seen a single time; less than 15% belongs to the top ten. Notes on this clone: What it recognizes is unknown.

Among the donors, all were healthy bone marrow donors. V lost 5 bases to trimming and J lost 5 bases; unmatched junction nucleotides: 4. The CDR3 length is 13 residues. CDR1 is SGHVS and CDR2 is FQNEAQ in the germline V gene. The specimen sequenced was PBMCs. This TCR was recovered from a woman aged 45 to 65 in good health and CMV-seropositive. The genes are TRBV7-8 and TRBJ2-7; 9 bases line up with TRBD2. CDR3 residues: CASSILAGNEQYF. CDR3 nucleotide sequence: TGTGCCAGCAGCATTCTAGCGGGGAACGAGCAGTACTTC. Filled out from reference TRBV7-8 and TRBJ2-7, the complete variable domain reads GAGVSQSPRYKVAKRGQDVALRCDPISGHVSLFWYQQALGQGPEFLTYFQNEAQLDKSGLPSDRFFAERPEGSVSTLKIQRTQQEDSAVYLCASSILAGNEQYFGPGTRLTVT.